One sample yielded the 23 T cell receptor beta chains listed below, sequenced in a study of T cell responses to AZD1222 COVID-19 vaccine. Clones were read by immunoSEQ multiplex PCR, and TCRdb kept only the in-frame ones, dropping some. The data show about 85,000 clones, with approximately 89% seen just once and 2% to 2.5% held by the top ten. The sequenced sample was peripheral blood, obtained on day 0 of AZD1222 vaccination. The receptors stem from an adult in good health.

The chain combines TRBV5-3 with TRBJ1-3; no reliable D call. TRBV5-3 is sorted into the ORF group, with uncertain function. The ends were cut back, 2 bases at V and 1 base at J, with 4 bases in the middle. The CDR3 has 13 residues. CDR3 loop: CARSFVSGNTIYF. The CDR3 DNA reads as TGTGCCAGAAGCTTCGTGTCTGGAAACACCATATATTTT.

The chain is built from TRBV11-2 and TRBJ2-5, with a possible D match to TRBD1 (6 bases). The CDR3 is made up of 16 amino acids. From germline, CDR1 is SGHAT and CDR2 FQNNGV. V was pared by 1 base and J by 5 bases, with 17 bases between. For the CDR3, the DNA is TGTGCCAGCAGCTTAGCGGGCCCACAGGGCGTCGAGACCCAGTACTTC. Protein product: CASSLAGPQGVETQYF.

The genes are TRBV19 and TRBJ2-2, with 10 bases fitting TRBD2. CDR3 length: 17 amino acids. Trimming at V came to 5 bases and at J to 3 bases, leaving 9 bases not matched to a gene. CDR1 LNHDA and CDR2 SQIVND come from the germline V gene (reference sequence). DNA for the CDR3: TGTGCCAGTAGTCATCCCCGGACTAGCGGATACACCGGGGAGCTGTTTTTT. The encoded protein is CASSHPRTSGYTGELFF.

This rearrangement joins TRBV5-4 to TRBJ2-7; perhaps TRBD1 as D (5 bases). CDR3 size: 14 residues. Germline CDR1 SGHNT, CDR2 YYREEE (reference sequence). The V end was cut by 8 bases, the J end by 6 bases, with 21 bases between. CDR3 bases: TGTGCCAGAAGCACCGGGCCAGGGTCCCTCGAGCAGTACTTC. Translated, it gives CARSTGPGSLEQYF.

The chain combines TRBV7-2 with TRBJ1-1, with no clear D. The CDR3 loop spans 12 amino acids. Between the trimmed V and J ends, which lost 1 base and 6 bases, there was a span of 6 bases. Germline V gene data show CDR1 as SGHTA and CDR2 as FQGNSA. This CDR3 reads CASSLGFAEAFF. CDR3 sequence (DNA): TGTGCCAGCAGCTTAGGGTTTGCTGAAGCTTTCTTT.

The chain links TRBV7-8 to TRBJ2-1, with 11 bases lining up with TRBD1. The CDR3 runs 15 residues. V shed 5 bases, J shed 10 bases, and the junction held 10 bases outside the gene matches. Germline CDR1 and CDR2: SGHVS and FQNEAQ. The CDR3: CASSPGTGGFKEQFF. The CDR3 DNA follows: TGTGCCAGCAGCCCAGGGACAGGGGGATTTAAAGAGCAGTTCTTC. The whole variable domain, filled in from reference TRBV7-8 and TRBJ2-1, reads GAGVSQSPRYKVAKRGQDVALRCDPISGHVSLFWYQQALGQGPEFLTYFQNEAQLDKSGLPSDRFFAERPEGSVSTLKIQRTQQEDSAVYLCASSPGTGGFKEQFFGPGTRLTVL.

This chain uses TRBV7-2 with TRBJ1-5, with 7 nucleotides matching TRBD1. In germline, CDR1 is SGHTA, CDR2 FQGNSA. Germline trimming cut 5 bases from V and 3 bases from J; bases unmatched to any gene: 7. The CDR3 has 15 residues. CDR3 residues: CASSPPGGNNQPQHF. CDR3 DNA: TGTGCCAGCAGCCCCCCAGGGGGTAACAATCAGCCCCAGCATTTT.

This chain joins TRBV5-1 and TRBJ1-2, with D unresolved. V shed 4 bases and J shed 4 bases, with 14 bases lying between them. There are 14 residues in the CDR3. Germline lookup yields CDR1 SGHRS and CDR2 YFSETQ. The CDR3 spells CASSPDGGPYGYTF. CDR3 bases: TGCGCCAGCAGCCCGGACGGCGGACCCTATGGCTACACCTTC.

To note about this clone: One junction end does not reproduce the germline sequence, and a read error may be involved. This chain links TRBV5-8 with TRBJ2-3; 10 nucleotides agree with TRBD1. The length of the CDR3 is 16 residues. Germline V lookup: CDR1 SGHTS, CDR2 YDEGEE. The CDR3 loop reads CASTLTGGAFRDTQYF. The CDR3 DNA reads TGTGCCAGCACCTTGACAGGGGGCGCATTTCGAGATACGCAGTATTTT.

The J gene is TRBJ2-2, the V gene TRBV15; unclear D gene. The CDR3 is made up of 12 amino acids. Looked up from germline, CDR1 is LNHNV and CDR2 is YYDKDF (reference sequence). The germline V and J ends were trimmed by 8 bases and 7 bases, with 11 bases remaining between them. This CDR3 reads CATQRASGELFF. The CDR3 DNA reads as TGTGCCACCCAAAGGGCGAGCGGGGAGCTGTTTTTT.

V and J are TRBV6-5 and TRBJ2-1, with a possible D match to TRBD2 (6 bases). The germline V and J ends were trimmed by 7 bases and 8 bases, with 18 bases remaining between them. Per germline, CDR1 MNHEY and CDR2 SVGAGI. The CDR3 has 14 amino acids. The CDR3 bases are TGTGCCAGCAATCAAGGGTCCTCGGGAGATGAGCAGTTCTTC. The encoded protein is CASNQGSSGDEQFF.

Here the CDR3 reads CAWRGTVGLAGTPREQYF. DNA for the CDR3: TGTGCCTGGAGGGGGACAGTCGGACTAGCGGGAACCCCTCGGGAGCAGTACTTC. The chain carries TRBV30 and TRBJ2-7; 12 bases align to TRBD2. CDR3 size: 18 residues. V shed 3 bases, J shed 7 bases, and the junction held 19 bases outside the gene matches. Germline V gene data show CDR1 as GTSNPN and CDR2 as SVGIG (reference sequence).

This clone was detected only once. The chain joins TRBV6-5 to TRBJ1-2; TRBD1 agrees at 9 bases. This CDR3 has 13 residues. Germline trimming cut 5 bases from V and 7 bases from J; bases unmatched to any gene: 5. Per germline, CDR1 MNHEY and CDR2 SVGAGI. The CDR3, as DNA: TGTGCCAGCAGTCTACAGGGGGCGGGTGGCTACACCTTC. The encoded protein is CASSLQGAGGYTF.

This chain joins TRBV6-5 and TRBJ1-4, with D possibly being TRBD1 (6 bases). The CDR3 length is 16 residues. The V gene's germline CDR1 is MNHEY and CDR2 SVGAGI. Trimming cost V 2 bases and J 8 bases, with 18 bases left between them. DNA of the CDR3: TGTGCCAGCAGTTACACCAATACAGGGATTTGGGAAAAACTGTTTTTT. This gives the protein CASSYTNTGIWEKLFF.

This clone appeared a single time. V is TRBV5-1 and J is TRBJ2-5, with TRBD2 matching over 10 bases. Trimming cost V 1 base and J 7 bases; bases outside gene matches: 7. Germline CDR1 is SGHRS and CDR2 is YFSETQ. The CDR3 runs 15 residues. The CDR3 here is CASSLRSGGAVTQYF. The CDR3 nucleotides read TGCGCCAGCAGCTTGAGGAGCGGGGGGGCCGTGACCCAGTACTTC.

Here the CDR3 reads CASSLEADRYTEAFF. CDR3 bases: TGTGCCAGCAGCTTAGAGGCGGATAGGTACACTGAAGCTTTCTTT. V and J are TRBV7-2 and TRBJ1-1; D is unclear. The ends were cut back, 1 base at V and 3 bases at J, with 12 bases in the middle. Germline CDR1 is SGHTA and CDR2 is FQGNSA. The CDR3 consists of 15 residues.

This clone was observed a few times. The DNA of the CDR3 is TGCAGCGTTGGCGGCGGGAGTCTCTCCTACGAGCAGTACTTC. Translated: CSVGGGSLSYEQYF. The rearrangement joins TRBV29-1 to TRBJ2-7; 7 bases match TRBD2. There are 14 residues in the CDR3. V was clipped by 4 bases and J by 0 bases; unmatched bases: 6. The germline V gene encodes CDR1 SQVTM and CDR2 ANQGSEA.

This sequence joins TRBV7-8 and TRBJ1-5; no clear D. The V end lost 3 bases, the J end lost 4 bases, and 13 bases lay between the germline ends. The CDR3 has 15 amino acids. Germline V lookup: CDR1 SGHVS, CDR2 FQNEAQ. The CDR3 nucleotides are TGTGCCAGCAGCTTTGAGCCCGGACGGAATCAGCCCCAGCATTTT. Protein sequence: CASSFEPGRNQPQHF.

This chain links TRBV3-1 (or the pseudogene TRBV3-2) with TRBJ2-2, with TRBD2 matching over 15 bases. In germline, CDR1 is LGHDT, CDR2 YNNKEL (reference sequence). With V trimmed by 5 bases and J by 6 bases, 4 bases remained unmatched. The CDR3 extends over 16 amino acids. The CDR3 sequence is CASSARTSGGAGELFF. The CDR3 DNA follows: TGTGCCAGCAGCGCCCGGACTAGCGGGGGGGCCGGGGAGCTGTTTTTT.

The rearrangement uses TRBV5-1 and TRBJ1-1; a weak D match, TRBD1 (6 bases). Germline lookup yields CDR1 SGHRS and CDR2 YFSETQ. Deletions cut 3 bases from V and 6 bases from J, with 21 bases between. The CDR3 is made up of 16 amino acids. CDR3 sequence reads: CASSSHLGGSLPEAFF. CDR3 bases: TGCGCCAGCAGCTCCCATTTAGGGGGTTCTCTGCCTGAAGCTTTCTTT.

This chain joins TRBV3-1 (or the pseudogene TRBV3-2) and TRBJ2-5; D is perhaps TRBD2 (5 bases). Looked up from germline, CDR1 is LGHDT and CDR2 is YNNKEL (reference sequence). The length of the CDR3 is 12 residues. V was clipped by 0 bases and J by 13 bases, with 12 bases between them. The CDR3 spells CASSQEGRELYF. CDR3 coding DNA: TGTGCCAGCAGCCAAGAAGGTCGGGAATTGTACTTC.

The chain links TRBV5-1 to TRBJ1-2; possible D gene TRBD1, 6 bases. Per germline, CDR1 SGHRS and CDR2 YFSETQ. V was shortened by 7 bases and J by 6 bases, with 16 bases between the two germline ends. This CDR3 is built from 13 residues. The CDR3 sequence is CASSEGGSDGYTF. DNA for the CDR3: TGCGCCAGCTCTGAGGGGGGGTCGGATGGCTACACCTTC.

The chain couples TRBV5-1 to TRBJ2-3, with 9 bases lining up with TRBD2. This CDR3 comprises 17 residues. The ends lost 1 base at V and 0 bases at J; junction bases unmatched: 6. In germline, CDR1 is SGHRS, CDR2 YFSETQ. The chain's CDR3 is CASSLLGAGGSTDTQYF. In DNA form, the CDR3 reads TGCGCCAGCAGCTTGCTAGGTGCGGGAGGGAGCACAGATACGCAGTATTTT.